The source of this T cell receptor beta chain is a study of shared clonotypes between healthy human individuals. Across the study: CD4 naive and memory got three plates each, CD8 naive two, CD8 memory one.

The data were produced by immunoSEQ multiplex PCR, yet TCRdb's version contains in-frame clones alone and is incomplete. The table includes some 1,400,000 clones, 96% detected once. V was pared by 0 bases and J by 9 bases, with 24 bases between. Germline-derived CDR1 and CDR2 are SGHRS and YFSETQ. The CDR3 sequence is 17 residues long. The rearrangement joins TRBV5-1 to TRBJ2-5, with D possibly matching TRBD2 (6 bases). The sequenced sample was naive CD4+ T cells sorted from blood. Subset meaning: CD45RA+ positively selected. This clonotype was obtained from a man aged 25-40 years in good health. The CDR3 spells CASSLAGGRQYVRAQYF. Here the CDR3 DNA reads TGCGCCAGCAGCTTGGCCGGGGGACGACAATACGTGAGGGCCCAGTACTTC. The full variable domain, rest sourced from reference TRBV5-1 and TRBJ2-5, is KAGVTQTPRYLIKTRGQQVTLSCSPISGHRSVSWYQQTPGQGLQFLFEYFSETQRNKGNFPGRFSGRQFSNSRSEMNVSTLELGDSALYLCASSLAGGRQYVRAQYFGPGTRLLVL.